The T cell receptor beta chain described here comes from a study of blood T cells in healthy people across ages. Using a J-beta primer mix together with a sample-barcoded 5' primer, a second PCR was run for about 6 to 12 cycles. From each sample, at least 2.5 million paired-end reads containing CDR3 were obtained. MiXCR, applied by TCRdb to the 5' RACE reads, yields one record per CDR3 protein. The sample shows over 550,000 distinct CDR3 sequences, about 30% of them seen only once. V was shortened by 2 bases and J by 2 bases, with 10 bases between the two germline ends. Germline V gene data show CDR1 as SGHAT and CDR2 as FQNNGV. This CDR3 has 15 residues. Donor samples were obtained from healthy Caucasian individuals from Russia, aged 6 to 90.

The clonotype was recovered from a woman aged 80 or over in good health. This chain uses TRBV11-2 with TRBJ1-3; D call uncertain. The sequencing sample was made of blood. CDR3 sequence reads: CASSLNGDAGNTIYF. The DNA of the CDR3 is TGTGCCAGCAGCTTAAACGGGGATGCTGGAAACACCATATATTTT.